This T cell receptor beta chain stems from a study of memory CD4+ T cells and cytomegalovirus serostatus. The sort gate was single viable CD3+CD4+CD8-CD45RO+ cells for memory CD4+ T cells. Germline values: CDR1 MGHDK, CDR2 SYGVNS. Trimming took 6 bases from V and 10 from J; bases not matched to a gene: 8. The CDR3 has 15 residues. Measured with immunoSEQ multiplex PCR; TCRdb has only the in-frame clones, and not every one. The sample gives about 64,000 clones, approximately 77% of which show up once; 0.88% is in the top ten. The sample taken for sequencing was memory CD4+ T cells from blood. The clonotype originates from an adult in good health and CMV-seronegative. The rearrangement joins TRBV25-1 to TRBJ2-1; 14 nucleotides agree with TRBD2. For the CDR3, the DNA is TGTGCCAGCAGCTTGGGACTAGCGGGGGAAAACGAGCAGTTCTTC. Residues: CASSLGLAGENEQFF.